One sample yielded the 24 T cell receptor beta chains listed below, sequenced in a study of cytomegalovirus exposure and HLA in healthy donors. Profiled with immunoSEQ multiplex PCR; TCRdb holds only in-frame clones, not every one. The table has about 110,000 clones, about 88% seen once. The specimen was PBMCs. The receptors were gathered from a woman in her late teens or twenties in good health and CMV-seronegative.

The rearrangement joins TRBV6-5 to TRBJ1-2; 7 positions match TRBD1. Germline V lookup: CDR1 MNHEY, CDR2 SVGAGI. V trimming: 2 bases; J trimming: 0 bases; junction bases outside the gene matches: 6. The CDR3 sequence is 16 residues long. The CDR3 DNA is TGTGCCAGCAGTTACAGGGGACAGACATCTAACTATGGCTACACCTTC. The encoded protein is CASSYRGQTSNYGYTF.

V usage is TRBV28 and J usage is TRBJ1-2; TRBD1 might be the D (5 bases). Germline CDR1 is MDHEN and CDR2 is SYDVKM. Trimming took 5 bases from V and 4 from J, leaving 11 bases between them. This CDR3 is 13 amino acids long. CDR3 loop: CASSLTGFYGYTF. The CDR3 DNA sequence: TGTGCCAGCAGTCTCACAGGTTTCTATGGCTACACCTTC.

V is TRBV5-6 and J is TRBJ1-2; D is possibly TRBD1 (6 bases). The CDR3 sequence is 13 residues long. V lost 3 bases and J 3 bases, leaving 9 bases between the germline ends. Germline V gene data show CDR1 as SGHDT and CDR2 as YYEEEE. The CDR3 DNA reads TGTGCCAGCAGCTCGGACAGCCACTATGGCTACACCTTC. Translation: CASSSDSHYGYTF.

The V call is TRBV6-1, the J call TRBJ1-2, with D perhaps TRBD1 (5 bases). CDR1 and CDR2 from the germline V gene are MNHNS and SASEGT. Trimming took off 0 bases at V and 6 bases at J, with 14 bases between the two ends. This CDR3 contains 15 residues. The CDR3 bases are TGTGCCAGCAGTGAAGCCGGCAGGGAGGTCAATGGCTACACCTTC. Residues: CASSEAGREVNGYTF.

The genes are TRBV7-2 and TRBJ2-1, with TRBD1 identical over 10 bases. Germline values: CDR1 SGHTA, CDR2 FQGNSA. The CDR3 has 15 residues. V gave up 4 bases and J gave up 7 bases; unmatched junction bases: 7. The CDR3: CASSSRQGAQNEQFF. The CDR3 DNA sequence: TGTGCCAGCAGCTCCAGACAGGGGGCGCAGAATGAGCAGTTCTTC. The entire variable domain, with the rest obtained from reference TRBV7-2 and TRBJ2-1, is as follows: GAGVSQSPSNKVTEKGKDVELRCDPISGHTALYWYRQSLGQGLEFLIYFQGNSAPDKSGLPSDRFSAERTGGSVSTLTIQRTQQEDSAVYLCASSSRQGAQNEQFFGPGTRLTVL.

The V call is TRBV28, the J call TRBJ2-3; D is possibly TRBD2 (6 bases). CDR3 length: 15 residues. Germline lookup yields CDR1 MDHEN and CDR2 SYDVKM. Trimming stripped 5 bases from V and 4 bases from J, with 16 bases between. CDR3 nucleotides: TGTGCCAGCAGTCCACCCGGGACTCCTCCAGATACGCAGTATTTT. It codes for CASSPPGTPPDTQYF.

The chain has TRBV6-5 and TRBJ2-5, with 8 bases aligning to TRBD2. The CDR3 runs to 12 residues. From germline, CDR1 is MNHEY and CDR2 SVGAGI. V was clipped by 6 bases and J by 5 bases; unmatched bases: 2. CDR3 in amino acids: CASSRGRETQYF. The DNA of the CDR3 is TGTGCCAGCAGCCGCGGGAGGGAGACCCAGTACTTC.

This sequence joins TRBV23-1 and TRBJ2-7; the D gene is possibly TRBD1 (6 bases). Being an ORF, TRBV23-1 has a function that is uncertain. V lost 6 bases and J lost 4, with 16 bases in between. This CDR3 has 14 amino acids. The CDR3 nucleotides are TGCGCCAGCAGAGGGGGTCTTAATTCTTACGAGCAGTACTTC. It translates to CASRGGLNSYEQYF.

The chain carries TRBV7-9 and TRBJ1-1; D is perhaps TRBD1 (6 bases). CDR1 is SEHNR and CDR2 is FQNEAQ in the germline V gene (reference sequence). The V gene lost 4 bases and the J gene lost 10 bases, with 22 bases spanning the gap. The CDR3 length is 15 residues. CDR3 in DNA: TGTGCCAGCAGCTCGAGAATTACAGGGCAGGTTGGAGCTTTCTTT. Its protein product is CASSSRITGQVGAFF.

The rearrangement links TRBV4-3 to TRBJ2-7, with unresolved D. V lost 0 bases and J 3 bases, leaving 9 bases between the germline ends. The CDR3 sequence is 14 residues long. Germline CDR1 is LGHNA and CDR2 is YSLEER. The CDR3 sequence is CASSQDPSYYEQYF. CDR3 in DNA: TGCGCCAGCAGCCAAGATCCCAGTTACTACGAGCAGTACTTC.

V and J are TRBV30 and TRBJ1-2; TRBD1 aligns across 9 bases. Germline V gene sequence: CDR1 GTSNPN, CDR2 SVGIG (reference sequence). Trimming at V came to 4 bases and at J to 4 bases, leaving 7 bases not matched to a gene. The CDR3 sequence is 14 residues long. CDR3 nucleotides: TGTGCCTGGATGGCCGGGACAGGGACCTATGGCTACACCTTC. This encodes CAWMAGTGTYGYTF.

This sequence joins TRBV6-5 and TRBJ2-7; 8 nucleotides align to TRBD1. Trimming cost V 0 bases and J 3 bases; bases outside gene matches: 4. This CDR3 has 15 residues. The V gene's germline CDR1 is MNHEY and CDR2 SVGAGI. CDR3 coding DNA: TGTGCCAGCAGTTACTCAAGACAGGGGCTCTACGAGCAGTACTTC. Translation: CASSYSRQGLYEQYF.

The chain employs TRBV27 and TRBJ2-7; 7 bases line up with TRBD1. The CDR3 covers 16 residues. Germline assignment: CDR1 MNHEY and CDR2 SMNVEV (reference sequence). J lost 6 bases, V lost 7 bases, and 18 bases had no gene match. As DNA, the CDR3 is TGTGCCAGCACCCCCCAGAGGGACAGACCCTCGGGCGAGCAGTACTTC. Protein: CASTPQRDRPSGEQYF.

This rearrangement joins TRBV9 to TRBJ2-7; possibly TRBD2 for D (7 bases). This CDR3 comprises 15 residues. Between the trimmed V and J ends, which lost 2 bases and 1 base, there was a span of 13 bases. Germline values: CDR1 SGDLS, CDR2 YYNGEE. CDR3 region: CASSVGEGGSYEQYF. CDR3 coding DNA: TGTGCCAGCAGCGTCGGCGAGGGGGGGTCCTACGAGCAGTACTTC.

The count of this clone is one. The V and J genes are TRBV2 and TRBJ1-6, with 9 bases aligning to TRBD1. The CDR3 extends over 14 amino acids. Germline V lookup: CDR1 SNHLY, CDR2 FYNNEI. V lost 5 bases to trimming and J lost 11 bases; unmatched junction nucleotides: 7. The CDR3 loop reads CASSSRTGDAPLHF. The CDR3 nucleotides read TGTGCCAGCAGTTCCCGGACAGGGGATGCACCCCTCCACTTT.

The chain couples TRBV5-4 to TRBJ2-1; 9 nucleotides line up with TRBD1. Germline V CDR1 and CDR2: SGHNT, YYREEE (reference sequence). The CDR3 sequence is 16 residues long. With V trimmed by 4 bases and J by 0 bases, 5 bases remained unmatched. The CDR3 protein is CASSPGQGISYNEQFF. The CDR3 bases are TGTGCCAGCAGCCCCGGACAGGGGATCTCCTACAATGAGCAGTTCTTC.

The chain employs TRBV7-9 and TRBJ2-7; TRBD1 matches at 8 bases. The V and J ends lost 4 bases and 3 bases, in that order; junction bases with no gene match: 11. Looked up from germline, CDR1 is SEHNR and CDR2 is FQNEAQ (reference sequence). The CDR3 is 16 residues long. CDR3: CASSYYMTGASYEQYF. In DNA form, the CDR3 reads TGTGCCAGCAGCTACTACATGACAGGGGCGAGCTACGAGCAGTACTTC.

The rearrangement joins TRBV29-1 to TRBJ2-7; unclear D gene. The CDR3 is 11 amino acids. The germline V gene encodes CDR1 SQVTM and CDR2 ANQGSEA. V lost 1 base to trimming and J lost 3 bases, with 4 bases between them. CDR3 residues: CSVEGLYEQYF. The CDR3 DNA sequence: TGCAGCGTTGAAGGGCTCTACGAGCAGTACTTC.

This clone was picked up a small number of times. V and J are TRBV18 and TRBJ2-1; 9 bases agree with TRBD2. The CDR3 contains 15 residues. Germline values: CDR1 KGHSH, CDR2 LQKENI. The ends lost 6 bases at V and 3 bases at J; junction bases unmatched: 6. The CDR3 protein is CASSKGLADYNEQFF. As DNA, the CDR3 is TGTGCCAGCTCTAAGGGACTAGCAGACTACAATGAGCAGTTCTTC.

V gene TRBV27 combines with J gene TRBJ2-5; 7 positions match TRBD1. From germline, CDR1 is MNHEY and CDR2 SMNVEV (reference sequence). The trim removed 4 bases at V and 10 bases at J, leaving 9 bases unmatched. This CDR3 is built from 13 residues. CDR3 sequence: CASSWTGVGDQYF. The CDR3 DNA reads as TGTGCCAGCAGTTGGACAGGAGTTGGAGACCAGTACTTC.

The CDR3 DNA reads as TGTGCCAGCAGTTCCTTGGGACTTGTCTACGAGCAGTACTTC. This codes for CASSSLGLVYEQYF. This chain uses TRBV27 with TRBJ2-7, with TRBD2 as a possible D gene (6 bases). Germline CDR1 is MNHEY and CDR2 is SMNVEV (reference sequence). The CDR3 runs to 14 residues. V was shortened by 4 bases and J by 3 bases, with 13 bases between the two germline ends.

The V call is TRBV23-1, the J call TRBJ1-1; D call uncertain. TRBV23-1 is recorded as an ORF, its role being uncertain. The CDR3 runs 15 residues. Trimming stripped 2 bases from V and 1 base from J, with 11 bases between. The CDR3 sequence is CASSQTPPENTEAFF. The CDR3 DNA follows: TGCGCCAGCAGTCAAACCCCCCCAGAGAACACTGAAGCTTTCTTT.

Remarks on this clone: At one of its ends the junction is not consistent with the germline gene, which may arise from a read error. V usage is TRBV7-2 and J usage is TRBJ1-1; D call uncertain. Germline CDR1 and CDR2: SGHTA and FQGNSA. The CDR3 contains 15 residues. CDR3 nucleotides: TGTGCCAGCAGCTTATTAGGAGGGTTTGACACCGAAGCTTTCTTT. It codes for CASSLLGGFDTEAFF.

J is TRBJ2-7 and V is TRBV27; D is perhaps TRBD1 (6 bases). The CDR3 is 15 amino acids. Trimming left V 5 bases short and J 0 bases short, with 14 bases between. Looked up from germline, CDR1 is MNHEY and CDR2 is SMNVEV (reference sequence). CDR3 in amino acids: CASSKIGTNSYEQYF. Written as DNA, the CDR3 is TGTGCCAGCAGTAAAATAGGGACAAACTCCTACGAGCAGTACTTC.